The 18 T cell receptor beta chains presented below share a single source sample, sequenced in a study of spatial heterogeneity in lung cancer. TCRdb ran MiXCR on the 5' RACE reads and lists one entry per CDR3 protein. The top ten clones hold roughly 35% of a sample with roughly 28,000 distinct CDR3 sequences, 8.4% of them seen once. Specified time point: sample taken at primary tumor resection. No cell sorting; template was whole RNA from tumor, lung tissue or PBMC. The source material was PBMCs, sampled at surgery. The receptors here all came from a female donor with early-stage non-small cell lung cancer.

This clonotype showed up many times. The rearrangement uses TRBV29-1 and TRBJ1-1; D call uncertain. The CDR3 covers 11 residues. The V gene's germline CDR1 is SQVTM and CDR2 ANQGSEA. V was cut by 7 bases and J by 1 base, with 7 bases left in between. The CDR3 nucleotides read TGCAGCGCCGACGGGAACACTGAAGCTTTCTTT. It translates to CSADGNTEAFF.

The table lists this clonotype with a few counts. This sequence joins TRBV30 and TRBJ2-6; D is uncertain. The CDR3 has 14 amino acids. Trimming took off 3 bases at V and 6 bases at J, with 12 bases between the two ends. Germline V gene data show CDR1 as GTSNPN and CDR2 as SVGIG (reference sequence). The CDR3 sequence: CAWRNSLKANVLTF. The CDR3 nucleotides read TGTGCCTGGAGAAACAGTCTGAAGGCCAACGTCCTGACTTTC.

In its sample, this clonotype was seen many times. The gene calls are TRBV11-2 and TRBJ2-7, with TRBD2 matching 11 bases. CDR1 SGHAT and CDR2 FQNNGV come from the germline V gene. Losses at the gene ends were 2 bases for V and 3 bases for J; bases not matched to a gene: 15. This CDR3 spans 19 amino acids. CDR3: CASSLSPQLAGVRDYEQYV. CDR3 DNA sequence: TGTGCCAGCAGCTTATCTCCCCAACTAGCGGGAGTTAGGGACTACGAGCAGTACGTC.

This clonotype was observed at least ten times. The chain has TRBV6-2 or TRBV6-3 and TRBJ2-2, with a weak D call TRBD2 (6 bases). The germline V gene encodes CDR1 MNHEY and CDR2 SVGEGT. This CDR3 comprises 14 residues. Trimming pared 7 bases from V and 6 bases from J, leaving 15 bases between. The CDR3 sequence: CASNLLAYPGELFF. CDR3 DNA sequence: TGTGCCAGCAATCTTCTAGCGTATCCCGGGGAGCTGTTTTTT.

The rearrangement links TRBV9 to TRBJ1-4, with D tentatively TRBD1 (6 bases). This CDR3 has 15 amino acids. The germline V gene has CDR1 SGDLS and CDR2 YYNGEE. Trimming took 2 bases from V and 4 from J, leaving 12 bases between them. CDR3 region: CASSVGQTYNEKLFF. CDR3 DNA: TGTGCCAGCAGCGTCGGACAGACTTATAATGAAAAACTGTTTTTT.

There are a few counts of this clonotype. This rearrangement joins TRBV11-2 to TRBJ2-1; D ambiguous. Trimming removed 2 bases at V and 9 bases at J, with 5 bases between. Germline values: CDR1 SGHAT, CDR2 FQNNGV. The CDR3 sequence is 11 residues long. The CDR3 region has the DNA TGTGCCAGCAGCTTAACGTCTGAGCAGTTCTTC. The encoded protein is CASSLTSEQFF.

In its sample, this clonotype was seen many times. The gene calls are TRBV10-3 and TRBJ2-7; D tentatively reads TRBD1 or TRBD2 (6 bases each). The ends were cut back, 3 bases at V and 0 bases at J, with 15 bases in the middle. The CDR3 has 16 amino acids. CDR1 is ENHRY, CDR2 SYGVKD, per germline. The DNA for the CDR3 is TGTGCCATCAGTGAAGGAGGGGGTGTGACCTCCTACGAGCAGTACGTC. The encoded protein is CAISEGGGVTSYEQYV.

This clonotype was counted many times. The chain employs TRBV5-4 and TRBJ2-1, with TRBD2 matching 7 bases. This CDR3 comprises 17 residues. Germline V lookup: CDR1 SGHNT, CDR2 YYREEE (reference sequence). The junction had 13 bases not matched to a gene; V was cut back by 2 bases and J by 5 bases. Here the CDR3 DNA reads TGTGCCAGCAGCTTAAATCCGTTCCGGACTAGGCACAATGAGCAGTTCTTC. Its translation: CASSLNPFRTRHNEQFF.

This clonotype was found many times. The V call is TRBV28, the J call TRBJ2-7; D is possibly TRBD1 (5 bases). The CDR3 consists of 16 residues. Trimming shortened V by 4 bases and J by 2 bases, and 18 bases separated the two germline ends. In germline, CDR1 is MDHEN, CDR2 SYDVKM. CDR3 sequence reads: CASSSLGQSLTYEQYF. In DNA, the CDR3 is TGTGCCAGCAGTTCGTTGGGGCAGAGCCTAACCTACGAGCAGTACTTC.

This clonotype was seen many times. This rearrangement joins TRBV24-1 to TRBJ1-5; perhaps TRBD1 as D (6 bases). CDR1 KGHDR and CDR2 SFDVKD come from the germline V gene. V was trimmed by 3 bases and J by 0 bases, leaving 17 bases between them. The CDR3 runs 18 residues. This chain's CDR3 is CATSDRDTSQDSNQPQHF. The CDR3 DNA reads as TGTGCCACCAGTGATCGGGACACCTCTCAAGATAGCAATCAGCCCCAGCATTTT.

In this sample, this clonotype turned up a few times. This chain links TRBV5-5 with TRBJ1-1, with a weak D call TRBD1 (6 bases). The CDR3 is 14 residues long. Deletions cut 2 bases from V and 1 base from J, with 9 bases between. Per the germline V gene, CDR1 is SGHKS and CDR2 is YYEKEE (reference sequence). CDR3 sequence reads: CASSFGQTNTEAFF. CDR3 in DNA: TGTGCCAGCAGCTTTGGACAGACGAACACTGAAGCTTTCTTT.

This clonotype turned up a few times. This rearrangement joins TRBV7-6 to TRBJ1-3; D call uncertain. Germline CDR1 reads SGHVS; CDR2 reads FNYEAQ. The CDR3 extends over 15 amino acids. Deletions cut 5 bases from V and 0 bases from J, with 11 bases between. The CDR3 region is CASSLSENSGNTIYF. As DNA, the CDR3 is TGTGCCAGCAGCCTTTCAGAGAACTCTGGAAACACCATATATTTT.

This clonotype was observed a handful of times. The chain uses TRBV7-2 and TRBJ1-1; D ambiguous. This CDR3 spans 13 amino acids. In germline, CDR1 is SGHTA, CDR2 FQGNSA. Trimming shortened V by 11 bases and J by 4 bases, and 17 bases separated the two germline ends. The CDR3 loop reads CAAGSTRSTEAFF. In DNA form, the CDR3 reads TGTGCCGCCGGATCAACTAGATCCACTGAAGCTTTCTTT.

The sample holds many counts of this clonotype. This chain joins TRBV11-2 and TRBJ2-2; D unresolved. Per the germline V gene, CDR1 is SGHAT and CDR2 is FQNNGV. Trimming took off 3 bases at V and 6 bases at J, with 14 bases between the two ends. The CDR3 loop spans 15 amino acids. The CDR3 DNA reads TGTGCCAGCAGCTTTTTTGCCGCTGTCCCCGGGGAGCTGTTTTTT. Translated: CASSFFAAVPGELFF.

This clonotype was seen ten or more times. The chain recombines TRBV5-5 with TRBJ2-3; D is possibly TRBD2 (5 bases). Between the trimmed V and J ends, which lost 5 bases and 2 bases, there was a span of 18 bases. The CDR3 extends over 16 amino acids. CDR1 and CDR2 (germline): SGHKS, YYEKEE (reference sequence). CDR3 sequence reads: CASSHAGMLNTDTQYF. CDR3 nucleotide sequence: TGTGCCAGCAGTCACGCCGGGATGCTCAACACAGATACGCAGTATTTT.

Ten or more counts support this clonotype. Germline and junction disagree at one end, which may indicate a read error. The CDR3 loop is CASTEAGFNQPQHF. The CDR3 DNA sequence: TGTGCCAGCACTGAAGCCGGGTTCAATCAGCCCCAGCATTTT. The rearrangement links TRBV2 to TRBJ1-5; D not resolved. The CDR3 loop spans 14 amino acids. Per germline, CDR1 SNHLY and CDR2 FYNNEI. Full variable domain (rest looked up from reference TRBV2 and TRBJ1-5): EPEVTQTPSHQVTQMGQEVILRCVPISNHLYFYWYRQILGQKVEFLVSFYNNEISEKSEIFDDQFSVERPDGSNFTLKIRSTKLEDSAMYFCASTEAGFNQPQHFGDGTRLSIL.

This clonotype has at least ten counts. V is TRBV28 and J is TRBJ1-1; D is uncertain. Germline loops: CDR1 MDHEN, CDR2 SYDVKM. The germline V and J ends were trimmed by 9 bases and 2 bases, with 7 bases remaining between them. CDR3 length: 11 amino acids. CDR3 sequence reads: CASSPNTEAFF. For the CDR3, the DNA is TGTGCCAGTTCACCAAACACTGAAGCTTTCTTT.

This clonotype showed up many times. CDR3 nucleotides: TGCGCCAGCAGGGTACAGGGGGCGACCGGGGAGCTGTTTTTT. Translation: CASRVQGATGELFF. The V gene is TRBV4-1, the J gene TRBJ2-2; TRBD1 matches 9 bases. The CDR3 sequence is 14 residues long. V lost 6 bases and J lost 5; bases outside the gene matches: 4. CDR1 is MGHRA and CDR2 is YSYEKL in the germline V gene.